This TCR beta chain appears in the sequencing data of a study of CD8 T cells in ankylosing spondylitis. Study-wide findings and caveats: Characteristic, it appeared, of ankylosing spondylitis blood was a TCR beta motif of about eight highly homologous variants.

TCRdb ran MiXCR on the 5' RACE reads and lists one entry per CDR3 protein. The data contain about 220,000 distinct CDR3 sequences, about 6.7% of them seen just once; the ten biggest clones take up around 14%. CDR3 size: 14 residues. CDR1 LNHNV and CDR2 YYDKDF come from the germline V gene (reference sequence). V lost 6 bases to trimming and J lost 3 bases, with 14 bases between them. This clonotype was seen many times. Its antigen remains unknown. This receptor was taken from a male donor with ankylosing spondylitis. The chain is built from TRBV15 and TRBJ2-5; D unclear. Sequenced input: blood, either unsorted or a sorted T cell fraction (not recorded which). DNA for the CDR3: TGTGCCACCAGACAGCTCTCGGCGGAAGAGACCCAGTACTTC. Its translation: CATRQLSAEETQYF.